This T cell receptor (beta chain) was sequenced during a study of T cell repertoires in breast cancer. Findings and limits, study-wide: Singleton TCRs were discarded and only part of each tumor was sampled.

An expanded emulsion RT-PCR with primers for all TCR V genes paired CD8+ T cell chains. CDR1 and CDR2 from the germline V gene are SGHVS and FNYEAQ. Trimming cost V 6 bases and J 9 bases; bases outside gene matches: 7. The CDR3 covers 13 residues. During the second nested PCR, blocking oligonucleotides suppressed genes that were not paired. From the emulsion pairing reads, TCRdb called clonotypes with MiXCR, one entry per CDR3 protein. Of approximately 600 distinct CDR3 sequences in the sample, about half were seen once. The sample holds many counts of this clonotype. Its antigen is undetermined. Sequencing was carried out using CD8+ T cells. The chain uses TRBV7-6 and TRBJ2-1; 8 nucleotides line up with TRBD2. The clonotype comes from a pool of human donors with breast cancer or a healthy control (not recorded which). The CDR3, as DNA: TGTGCCAGCAGTGTTCGGGGGGGCCCTGAGCAGTTCTTC. It encodes CASSVRGGPEQFF.